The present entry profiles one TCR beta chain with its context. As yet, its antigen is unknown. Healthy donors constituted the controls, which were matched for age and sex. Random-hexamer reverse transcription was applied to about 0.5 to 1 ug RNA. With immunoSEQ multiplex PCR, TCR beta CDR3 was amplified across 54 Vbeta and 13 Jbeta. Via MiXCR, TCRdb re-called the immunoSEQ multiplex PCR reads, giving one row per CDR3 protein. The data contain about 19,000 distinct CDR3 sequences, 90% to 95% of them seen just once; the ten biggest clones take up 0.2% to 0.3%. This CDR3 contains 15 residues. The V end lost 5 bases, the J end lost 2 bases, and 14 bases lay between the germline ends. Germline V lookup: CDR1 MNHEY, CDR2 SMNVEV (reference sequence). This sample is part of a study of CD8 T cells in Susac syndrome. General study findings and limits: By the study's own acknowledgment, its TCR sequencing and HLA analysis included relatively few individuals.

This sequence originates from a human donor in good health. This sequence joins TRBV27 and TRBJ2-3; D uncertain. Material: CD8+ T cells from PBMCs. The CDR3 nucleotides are TGTGCCAGCAGTGTTTTACGGATGACCACAGATACGCAGTATTTT. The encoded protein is CASSVLRMTTDTQYF.